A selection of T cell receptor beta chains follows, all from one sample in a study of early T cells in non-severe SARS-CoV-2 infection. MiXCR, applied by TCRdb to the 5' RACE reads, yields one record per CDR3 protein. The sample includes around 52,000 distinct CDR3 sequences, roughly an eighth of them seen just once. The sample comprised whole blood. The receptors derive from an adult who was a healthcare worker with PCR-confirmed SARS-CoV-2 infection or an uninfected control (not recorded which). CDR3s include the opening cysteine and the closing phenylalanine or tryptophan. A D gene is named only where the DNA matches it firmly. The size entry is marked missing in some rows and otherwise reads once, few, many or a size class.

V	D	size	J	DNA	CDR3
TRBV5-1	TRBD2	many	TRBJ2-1	TGCGCCAGCAGCTCGGGACTAGCGGGAGGGTTAACTGATGAGCAGTTCTTC	CASSSGLAGGLTDEQFF
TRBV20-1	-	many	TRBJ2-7	TGCAGTGCTAGGAGACGGCTTCCCTACGAGCAGTACTTC	CSARRRLPYEQYF
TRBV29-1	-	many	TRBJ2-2	TGCAGCGTCCGTCTCGAGGACACCGGGGAGCTGTTTTTT	CSVRLEDTGELFF
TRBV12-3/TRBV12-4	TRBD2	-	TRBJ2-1	TGTGCCAGCAGTTTTTTAGTGGCTAGCGGGGCTAACAATGAGCAGTTCTTC	CASSFLVASGANNEQFF
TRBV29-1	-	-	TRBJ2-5	TGCAGCGTTAAAGCAGGGTCGGAGACCCAGTACTTC	CSVKAGSETQYF
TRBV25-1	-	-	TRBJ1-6	TGTGCCAGCGGGGTTTCGACAGTTTATAATTCACCCCTCCACTTT	CASGVSTVYNSPLHF
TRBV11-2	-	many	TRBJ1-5	TGTGCCAGCAGCTGGGGGGGGTACAATCAGCCCCAGCATTTT	CASSWGGYNQPQHF
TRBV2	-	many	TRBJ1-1	TGTGCCAGCACCCCGGGACACAGGAACACTGAAGCTTTCTTT	CASTPGHRNTEAFF
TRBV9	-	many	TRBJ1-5	TGTGCCAGCAGCCCCCGGACCGCTTTGGGGCCCCAGCATTTT	CASSPRTALGPQHF
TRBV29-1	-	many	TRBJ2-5	TGCAGCGGAGCACTAGCAGAGACCCAGTACTTC	CSGALAETQYF
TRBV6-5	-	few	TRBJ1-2	TGTGCCAGCACCCTCGTGTCAGGGGACGGTGGCTACACCTTC	CASTLVSGDGGYTF
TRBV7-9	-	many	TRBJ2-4	TGTGCCAGCAGCTTAAAAGGGGACATTCAGTACTTC	CASSLKGDIQYF
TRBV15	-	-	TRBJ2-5	TGTGCCACCAGCAGAGGAAACGGGGAGACCCAGTACTTC	CATSRGNGETQYF
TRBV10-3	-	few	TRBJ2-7	TGTGCCATCAGGGGGGCCTCCTACGAGCAGTACTTC	CAIRGASYEQYF
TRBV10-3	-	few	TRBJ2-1	TGTGCCATCAGGTACAGGGGAGGGGATGAGCAGTTCTTC	CAIRYRGGDEQFF
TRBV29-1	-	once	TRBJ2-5	TGCAGCGCCCCCTCTGACAGGAACCAAGAGACCCAGTACTTC	CSAPSDRNQETQYF